This T cell receptor (beta chain) derives from a study of siplizumab effects on memory and regulatory T cells. Study-level points and caveats: Both greater diversity than memory cells and a major contribution to the alloresponse seemed to characterize naive T cells.

The CDR3 has 14 residues. Germline CDR1 is SGHRS and CDR2 is YFSETQ. The ends lost 0 bases at V and 7 bases at J; junction bases unmatched: 4. Notes on this clone: Its antigen is undetermined.

This table comes from immunoSEQ multiplex PCR, and its TCRdb copy is limited to in-frame clones, with some not included. The sample lists some 99,000 clones, 92% occurring once. This receptor was taken from a human donor in good health. The sequenced sample consisted of Tregs sorted from blood. This chain joins TRBV5-1 and TRBJ2-7; 10 bases are a match to TRBD1. The CDR3 DNA reads TGCGCCAGCAGCTTGGGGGACAGGGGCGGGGAGCAGTACTTC. Its protein is CASSLGDRGGEQYF.